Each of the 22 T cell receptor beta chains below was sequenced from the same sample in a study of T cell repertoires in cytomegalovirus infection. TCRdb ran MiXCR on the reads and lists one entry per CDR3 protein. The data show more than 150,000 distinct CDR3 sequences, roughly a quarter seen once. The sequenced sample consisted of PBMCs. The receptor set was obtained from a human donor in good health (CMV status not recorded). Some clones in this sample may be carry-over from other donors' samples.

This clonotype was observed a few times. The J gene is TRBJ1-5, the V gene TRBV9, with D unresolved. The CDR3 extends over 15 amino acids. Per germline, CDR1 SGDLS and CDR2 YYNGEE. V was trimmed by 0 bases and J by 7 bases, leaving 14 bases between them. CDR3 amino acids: CASSVAGEYGQPQHF. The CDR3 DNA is TGTGCCAGCAGCGTAGCCGGGGAGTACGGACAGCCCCAGCATTTT. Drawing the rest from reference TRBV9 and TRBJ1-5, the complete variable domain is DSGVTQTPKHLITATGQRVTLRCSPRSGDLSVYWYQQSLDQGLQFLIQYYNGEERAKGNILERFSAQQFPDLHSELNLSSLELGDSALYFCASSVAGEYGQPQHFGDGTRLSIL.

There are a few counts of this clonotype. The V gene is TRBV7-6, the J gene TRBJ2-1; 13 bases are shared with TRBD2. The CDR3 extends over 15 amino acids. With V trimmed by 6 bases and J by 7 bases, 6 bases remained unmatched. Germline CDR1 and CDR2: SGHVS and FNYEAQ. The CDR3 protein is CASSTTSGRGNEQFF. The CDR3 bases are TGTGCCAGCAGTACCACTAGCGGGAGGGGGAATGAGCAGTTCTTC.

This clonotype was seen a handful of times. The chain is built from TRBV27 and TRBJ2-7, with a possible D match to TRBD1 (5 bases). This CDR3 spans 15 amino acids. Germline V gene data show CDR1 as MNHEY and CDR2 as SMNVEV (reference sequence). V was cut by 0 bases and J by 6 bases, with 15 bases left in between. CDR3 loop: CASSLSTRVRVEQYF. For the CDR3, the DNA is TGTGCCAGCAGTTTATCAACGCGAGTCAGGGTCGAGCAGTACTTC.

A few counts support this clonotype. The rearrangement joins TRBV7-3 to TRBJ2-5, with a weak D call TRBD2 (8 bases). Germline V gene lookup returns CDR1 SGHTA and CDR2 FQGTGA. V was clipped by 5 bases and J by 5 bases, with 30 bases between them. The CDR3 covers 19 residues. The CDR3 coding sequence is TGTGCCAGCAGCCAGGACAGGCTGTTAACGGGAGGGCCCTCGGAGACCCAGTACTTC. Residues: CASSQDRLLTGGPSETQYF. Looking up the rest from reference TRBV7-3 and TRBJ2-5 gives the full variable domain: GAGVSQTPSNKVTEKGKYVELRCDPISGHTALYWYRQSLGQGPEFLIYFQGTGAADDSGLPNDRFFAVRPEGSVSTLKIQRTERGDSAVYLCASSQDRLLTGGPSETQYFGPGTRLLVL.

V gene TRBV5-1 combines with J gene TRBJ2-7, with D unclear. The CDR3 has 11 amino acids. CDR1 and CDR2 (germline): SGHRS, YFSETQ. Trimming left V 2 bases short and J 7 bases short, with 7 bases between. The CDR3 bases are TGCGCCAGCAGCTTAGGAGAAGAGCAGTACTTC. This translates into CASSLGEEQYF.

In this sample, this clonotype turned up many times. The CDR3 protein is CASSFLSGNEQFF. CDR3 coding DNA: TGTGCCAGCAGTTTTCTTTCCGGCAATGAGCAGTTCTTC. The chain links TRBV12-3 or TRBV12-4 to TRBJ2-1; D is unresolved. This CDR3 region has 13 residues. The V end was cut by 3 bases, the J end by 6 bases, with 9 bases between.

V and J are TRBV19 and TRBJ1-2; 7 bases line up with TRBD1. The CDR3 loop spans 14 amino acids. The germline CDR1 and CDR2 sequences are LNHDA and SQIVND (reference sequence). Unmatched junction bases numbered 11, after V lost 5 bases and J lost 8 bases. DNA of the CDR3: TGTGCCAGTAGTTTGCCCCGGGACAGAGAAGGCTACACCTTC. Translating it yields CASSLPRDREGYTF. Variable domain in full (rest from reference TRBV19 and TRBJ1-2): DGGITQSPKYLFRKEGQNVTLSCEQNLNHDAMYWYRQDPGQGLRLIYYSQIVNDFQKGDIAEGYSVSREKKESFPLTVTSAQKNPTAFYLCASSLPRDREGYTFGSGTRLTVV.

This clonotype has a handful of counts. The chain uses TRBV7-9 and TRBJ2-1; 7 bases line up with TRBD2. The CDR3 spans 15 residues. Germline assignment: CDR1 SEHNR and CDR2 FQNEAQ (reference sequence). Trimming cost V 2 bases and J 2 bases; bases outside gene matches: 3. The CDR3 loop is CASSLTSVPYNEQFF. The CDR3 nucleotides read TGTGCCAGCAGCTTAACTAGCGTCCCCTACAATGAGCAGTTCTTC.

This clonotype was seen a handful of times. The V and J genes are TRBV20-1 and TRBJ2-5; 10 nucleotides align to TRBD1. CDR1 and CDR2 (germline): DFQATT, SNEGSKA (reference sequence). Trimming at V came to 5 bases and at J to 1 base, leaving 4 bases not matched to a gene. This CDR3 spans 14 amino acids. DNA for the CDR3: TGCAGTGCTTTTGGGACAGGGGCCCAAGAGACCCAGTACTTC. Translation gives CSAFGTGAQETQYF.

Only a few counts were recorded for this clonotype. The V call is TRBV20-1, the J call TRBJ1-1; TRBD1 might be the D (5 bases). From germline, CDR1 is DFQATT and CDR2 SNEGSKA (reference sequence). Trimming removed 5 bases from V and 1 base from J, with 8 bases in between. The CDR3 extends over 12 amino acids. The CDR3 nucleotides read TGCAGTGCTGGGGGAGGGAACACTGAAGCTTTCTTT. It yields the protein CSAGGGNTEAFF.

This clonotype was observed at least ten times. CDR3 nucleotide sequence: TGTGCCAGCAGCTTAGCCGGGACTTCCAGAAACAATGAGCAGTTCTTC. The encoded protein is CASSLAGTSRNNEQFF. The chain couples TRBV7-2 to TRBJ2-1; D is possibly TRBD2 (6 bases). V lost 0 bases, J lost 5 bases, and 14 bases lay in between. The CDR3 runs to 16 residues. Germline lookup yields CDR1 SGHTA and CDR2 FQGNSA.

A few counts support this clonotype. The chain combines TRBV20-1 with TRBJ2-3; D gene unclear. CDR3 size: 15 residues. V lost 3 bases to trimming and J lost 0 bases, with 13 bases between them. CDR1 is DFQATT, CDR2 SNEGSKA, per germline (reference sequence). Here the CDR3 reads CSASRRAHSTDTQYF. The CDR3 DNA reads TGCAGTGCTAGCCGAAGGGCCCACAGCACAGATACGCAGTATTTT.

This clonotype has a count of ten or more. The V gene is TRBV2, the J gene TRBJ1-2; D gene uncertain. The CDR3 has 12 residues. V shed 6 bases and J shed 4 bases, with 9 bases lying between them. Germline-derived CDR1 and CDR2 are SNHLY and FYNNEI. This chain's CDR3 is CASSGSFYGYTF. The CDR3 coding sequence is TGTGCCAGCAGCGGATCTTTCTATGGCTACACCTTC.

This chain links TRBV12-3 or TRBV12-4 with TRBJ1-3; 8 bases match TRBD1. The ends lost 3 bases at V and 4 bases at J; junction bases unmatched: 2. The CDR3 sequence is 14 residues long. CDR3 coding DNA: TGTGCCAGCAGTTTCGGGGACAGGGGAAACACCATATATTTT. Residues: CASSFGDRGNTIYF.

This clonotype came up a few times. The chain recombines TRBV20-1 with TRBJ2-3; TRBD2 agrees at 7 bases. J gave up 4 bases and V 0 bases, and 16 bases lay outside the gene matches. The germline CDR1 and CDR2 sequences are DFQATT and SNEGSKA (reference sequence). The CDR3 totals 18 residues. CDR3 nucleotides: TGCAGTGCTAGAGATTCTGGCGGGAGTTCCCTAAGCGCAGATACGCAGTATTTT. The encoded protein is CSARDSGGSSLSADTQYF.

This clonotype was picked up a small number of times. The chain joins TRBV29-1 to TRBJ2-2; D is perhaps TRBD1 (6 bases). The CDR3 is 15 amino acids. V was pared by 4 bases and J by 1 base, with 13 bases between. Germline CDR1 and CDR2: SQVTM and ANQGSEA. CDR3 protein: CSVVTGRLNTGELFF. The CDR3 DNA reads TGCAGCGTTGTGACAGGAAGGTTGAACACCGGGGAGCTGTTTTTT.

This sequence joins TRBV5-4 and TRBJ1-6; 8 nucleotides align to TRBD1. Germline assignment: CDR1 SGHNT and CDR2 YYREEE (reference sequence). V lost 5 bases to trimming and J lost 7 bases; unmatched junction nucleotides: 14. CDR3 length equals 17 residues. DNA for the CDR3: TGTGCCAGCAGACCAGAGGCAGGGGGCGCCGGGAATTCACCCCTCCACTTT. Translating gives CASRPEAGGAGNSPLHF.

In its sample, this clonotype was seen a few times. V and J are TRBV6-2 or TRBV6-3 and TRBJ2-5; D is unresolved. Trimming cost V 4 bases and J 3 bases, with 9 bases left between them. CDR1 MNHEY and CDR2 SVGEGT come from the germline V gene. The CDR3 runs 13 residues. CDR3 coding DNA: TGTGCCAGCAGTTCCCACTCGGAAGAGACCCAGTACTTC. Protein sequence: CASSSHSEETQYF.

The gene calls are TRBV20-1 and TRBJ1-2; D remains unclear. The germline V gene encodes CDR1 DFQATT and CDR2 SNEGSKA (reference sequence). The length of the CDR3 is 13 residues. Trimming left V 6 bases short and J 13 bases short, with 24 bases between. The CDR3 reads CSAPRLDRSGFTF. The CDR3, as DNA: TGCAGTGCCCCCCGTTTGGATCGCTCTGGATTCACCTTC.

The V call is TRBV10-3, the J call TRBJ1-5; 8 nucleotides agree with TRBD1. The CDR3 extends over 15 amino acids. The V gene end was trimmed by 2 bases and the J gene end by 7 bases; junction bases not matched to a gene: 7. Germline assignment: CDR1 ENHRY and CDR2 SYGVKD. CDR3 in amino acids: CAISETGQVAQPQHF. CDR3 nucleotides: TGTGCCATCAGTGAGACGGGACAGGTTGCACAGCCCCAGCATTTT.

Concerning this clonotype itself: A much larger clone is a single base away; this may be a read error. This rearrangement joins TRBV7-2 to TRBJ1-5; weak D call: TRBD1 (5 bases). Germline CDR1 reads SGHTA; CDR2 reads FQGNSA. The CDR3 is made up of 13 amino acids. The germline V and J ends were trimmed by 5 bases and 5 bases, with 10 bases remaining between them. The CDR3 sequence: CASSNVGDQPQHF. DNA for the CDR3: TGTGCCAGCAGCAACGTAGGGGATCAGCCCCAGCATTTT.

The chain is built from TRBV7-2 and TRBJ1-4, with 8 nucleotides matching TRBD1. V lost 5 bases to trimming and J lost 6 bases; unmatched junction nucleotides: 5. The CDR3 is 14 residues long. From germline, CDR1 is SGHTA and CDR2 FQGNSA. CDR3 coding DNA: TGTGCCAGCAGCCCGTCGACAGGGGATGAAAAACTGTTTTTT. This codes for CASSPSTGDEKLFF.